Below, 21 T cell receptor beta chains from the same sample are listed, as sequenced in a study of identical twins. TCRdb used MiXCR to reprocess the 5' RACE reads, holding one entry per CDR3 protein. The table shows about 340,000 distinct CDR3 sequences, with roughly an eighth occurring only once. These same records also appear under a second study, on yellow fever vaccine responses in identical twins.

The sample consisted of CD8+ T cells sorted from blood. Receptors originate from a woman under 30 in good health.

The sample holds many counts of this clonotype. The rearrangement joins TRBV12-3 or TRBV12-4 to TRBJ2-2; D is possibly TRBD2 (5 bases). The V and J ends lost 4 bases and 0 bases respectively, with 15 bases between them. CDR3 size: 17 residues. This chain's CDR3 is CASSYIGGPANTGELFF. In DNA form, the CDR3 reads TGTGCCAGCAGTTACATTGGAGGCCCCGCGAACACCGGGGAGCTGTTTTTT.

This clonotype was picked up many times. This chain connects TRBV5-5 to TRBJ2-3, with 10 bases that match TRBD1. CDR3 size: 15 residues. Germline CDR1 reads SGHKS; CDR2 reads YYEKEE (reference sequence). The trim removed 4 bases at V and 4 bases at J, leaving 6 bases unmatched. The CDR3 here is CASSIRDRGPDTQYF. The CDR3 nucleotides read TGTGCCAGCAGCATCCGGGACAGGGGCCCAGATACGCAGTATTTT.

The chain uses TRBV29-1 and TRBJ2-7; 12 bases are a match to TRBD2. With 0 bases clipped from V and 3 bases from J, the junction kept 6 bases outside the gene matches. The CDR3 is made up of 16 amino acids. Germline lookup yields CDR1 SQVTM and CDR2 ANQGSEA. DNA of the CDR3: TGCAGCGTTGAAGATCCGACTAGCGGGAGTGGCTACGAGCAGTACTTC. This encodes CSVEDPTSGSGYEQYF.

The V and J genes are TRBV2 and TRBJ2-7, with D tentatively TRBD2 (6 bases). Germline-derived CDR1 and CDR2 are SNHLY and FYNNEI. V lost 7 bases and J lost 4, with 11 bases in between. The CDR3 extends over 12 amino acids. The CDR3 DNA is TGTGCCAGCACCGGACTAAAGTACGAGCAGTACTTC. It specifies CASTGLKYEQYF.

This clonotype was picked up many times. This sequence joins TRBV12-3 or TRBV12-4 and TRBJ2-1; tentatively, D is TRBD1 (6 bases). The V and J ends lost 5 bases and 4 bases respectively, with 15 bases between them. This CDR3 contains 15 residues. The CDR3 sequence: CASSGTGRFYNEQFF. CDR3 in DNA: TGTGCCAGCAGTGGAACAGGGAGATTTTACAATGAGCAGTTCTTC.

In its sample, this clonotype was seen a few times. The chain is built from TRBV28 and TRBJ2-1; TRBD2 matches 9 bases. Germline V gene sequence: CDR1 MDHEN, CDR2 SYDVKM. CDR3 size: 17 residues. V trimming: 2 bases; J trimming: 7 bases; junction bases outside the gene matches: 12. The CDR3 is CASSLSPLSGRGNEQFF. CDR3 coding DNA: TGTGCCAGCAGTTTAAGCCCCCTTAGCGGGAGAGGGAATGAGCAGTTCTTC.

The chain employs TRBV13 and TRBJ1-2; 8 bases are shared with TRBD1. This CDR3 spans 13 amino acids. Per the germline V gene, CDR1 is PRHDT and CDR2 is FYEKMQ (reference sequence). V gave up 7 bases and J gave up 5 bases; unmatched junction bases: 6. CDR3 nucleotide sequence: TGTGCCAGCACCGGACAGGGATGGTATGGCTACACCTTC. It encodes CASTGQGWYGYTF.

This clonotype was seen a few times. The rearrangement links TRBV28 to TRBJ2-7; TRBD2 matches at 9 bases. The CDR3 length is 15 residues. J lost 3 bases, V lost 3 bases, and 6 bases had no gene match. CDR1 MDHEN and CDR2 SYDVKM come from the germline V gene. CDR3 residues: CASSFHDSGSYEQYF. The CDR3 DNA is TGTGCCAGCAGTTTTCATGATAGCGGGAGCTACGAGCAGTACTTC.

CDR3 protein: CSASRPGTELNTGELFF. The CDR3, as DNA: TGCAGTGCTAGCCGTCCGGGGACTGAACTAAACACCGGGGAGCTGTTTTTT. V and J are TRBV20-1 and TRBJ2-2; D possibly corresponds to TRBD2 (6 bases). The CDR3 has 17 residues. CDR1 is DFQATT, CDR2 SNEGSKA, per germline (reference sequence). V was pared by 3 bases and J by 2 bases, with 19 bases between.

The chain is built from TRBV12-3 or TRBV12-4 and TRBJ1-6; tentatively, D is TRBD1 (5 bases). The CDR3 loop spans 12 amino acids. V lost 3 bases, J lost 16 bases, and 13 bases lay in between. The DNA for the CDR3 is TGTGCCAGCAGTTTTACGGGACCCCATCTCCACTTT. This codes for CASSFTGPHLHF.

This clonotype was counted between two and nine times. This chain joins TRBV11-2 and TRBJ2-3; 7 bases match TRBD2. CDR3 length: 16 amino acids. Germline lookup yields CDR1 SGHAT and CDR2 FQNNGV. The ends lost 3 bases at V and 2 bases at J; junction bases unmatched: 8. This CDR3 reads CASSFGAGRITDTQYF. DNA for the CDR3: TGTGCCAGCAGCTTCGGAGCGGGGAGAATCACAGATACGCAGTATTTT.

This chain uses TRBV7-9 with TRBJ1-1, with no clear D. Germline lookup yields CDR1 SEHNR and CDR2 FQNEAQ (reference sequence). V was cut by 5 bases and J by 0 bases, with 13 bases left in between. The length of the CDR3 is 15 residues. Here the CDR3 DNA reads TGTGCCAGCAGCCGACCGGAAGGGATGAACACTGAAGCTTTCTTT. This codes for CASSRPEGMNTEAFF.

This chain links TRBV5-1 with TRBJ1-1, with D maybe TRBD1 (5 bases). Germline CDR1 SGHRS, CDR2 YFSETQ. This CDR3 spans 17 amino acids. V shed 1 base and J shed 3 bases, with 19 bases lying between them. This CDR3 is CASSLPADTARDTEAFF. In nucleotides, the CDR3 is TGCGCCAGCAGCTTGCCCGCGGACACAGCCAGGGACACTGAAGCTTTCTTT.

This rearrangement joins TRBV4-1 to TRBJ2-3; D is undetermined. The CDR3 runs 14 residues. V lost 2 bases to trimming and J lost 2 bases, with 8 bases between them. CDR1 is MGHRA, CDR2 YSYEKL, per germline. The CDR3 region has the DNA TGCGCCAGCAGCCAAATCAGAACCACAGATACGCAGTATTTT. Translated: CASSQIRTTDTQYF.

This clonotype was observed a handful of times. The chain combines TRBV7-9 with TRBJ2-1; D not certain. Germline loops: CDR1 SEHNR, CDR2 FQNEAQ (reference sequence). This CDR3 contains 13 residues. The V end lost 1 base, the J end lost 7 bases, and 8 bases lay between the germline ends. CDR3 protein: CASSLVLGNEQFF. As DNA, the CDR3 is TGTGCCAGCAGCTTAGTACTTGGAAATGAGCAGTTCTTC.

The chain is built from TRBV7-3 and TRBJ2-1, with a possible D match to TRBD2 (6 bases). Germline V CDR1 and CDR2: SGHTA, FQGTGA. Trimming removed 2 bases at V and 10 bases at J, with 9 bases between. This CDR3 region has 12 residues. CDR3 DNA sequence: TGTGCCAGCAGCTTATTTGCGGGAGAGCAGTTCTTC. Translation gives CASSLFAGEQFF.

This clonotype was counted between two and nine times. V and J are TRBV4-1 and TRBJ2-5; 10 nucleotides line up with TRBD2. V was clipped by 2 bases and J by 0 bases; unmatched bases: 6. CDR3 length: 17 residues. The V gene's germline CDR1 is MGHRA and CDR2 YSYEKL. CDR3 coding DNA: TGCGCCAGCAGCCAAACACTAGCGGGGACATACCAAGAGACCCAGTACTTC. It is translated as CASSQTLAGTYQETQYF.

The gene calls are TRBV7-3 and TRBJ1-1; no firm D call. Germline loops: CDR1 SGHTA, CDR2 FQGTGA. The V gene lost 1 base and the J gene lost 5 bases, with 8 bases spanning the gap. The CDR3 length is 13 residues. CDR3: CASSLNFGTEAFF. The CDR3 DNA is TGTGCCAGCAGCTTAAATTTTGGGACTGAAGCTTTCTTT.

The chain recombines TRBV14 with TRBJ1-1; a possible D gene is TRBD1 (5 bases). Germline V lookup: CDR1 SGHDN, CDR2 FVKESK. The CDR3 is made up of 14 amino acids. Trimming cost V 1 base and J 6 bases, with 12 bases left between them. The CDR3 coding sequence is TGTGCCAGCAGCCAAGGGAACAGGTCGCCTGAAGCTTTCTTT. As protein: CASSQGNRSPEAFF.

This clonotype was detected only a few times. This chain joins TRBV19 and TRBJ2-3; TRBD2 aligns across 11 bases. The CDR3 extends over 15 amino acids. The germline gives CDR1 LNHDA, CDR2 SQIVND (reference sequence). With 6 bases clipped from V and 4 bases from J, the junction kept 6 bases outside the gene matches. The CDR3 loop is CASRTLAGESDTQYF. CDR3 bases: TGTGCCAGTAGGACACTAGCGGGAGAGTCAGATACGCAGTATTTT.

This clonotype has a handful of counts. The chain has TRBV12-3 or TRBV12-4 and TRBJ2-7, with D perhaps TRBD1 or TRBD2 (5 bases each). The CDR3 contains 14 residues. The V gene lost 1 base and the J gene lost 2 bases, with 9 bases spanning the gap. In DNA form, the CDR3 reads TGTGCCAGCAGTTTAGGAGGGGAAACCTACGAGCAGTACTTC. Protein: CASSLGGETYEQYF.